This T cell receptor (beta chain) is drawn from a study of T cell responses to AZD1222 COVID-19 vaccine (dated by TCRdb to the early 2020s). Notes on the research overall: A total of just over 230 trial participants underwent TCR sequencing, of whom roughly 210 had received two doses of AZD1222 and some 25 had received two doses of the MenACWY control vaccine. Trial participants were enrolled by age into 18-55, 56-69 and 70-plus year subgroups, with about 150, 28 and 57 TCR-sequenced participants respectively.

Interpreted using the paper, the time point label stands for: about 28 days (+/-7) after the second vaccine dose. Because spike-specific TCR depth and breadth did not differ between the two schedules, AZD1222 recipients who got a second dose at roughly 4 weeks were pooled with those who got a second dose at roughly 12 weeks. Vaccinee samples came from UK trials COV001 and COV002, including a single-blind randomized controlled phase 2/3 trial of AZD1222 (ChAdOx1 nCoV-19) in healthy adults. For TCRbeta chain sequencing, PBMC samples from trial participants were taken at day 0 and at day 28 after the second dose. As for this clone: Its target antigen remains unknown. Base qualities are not at hand, and no much larger clone is one base apart.

Findings and caveats that apply to the study as a whole: In the small 56-69-year group, the increase in depth fell short of significance, most likely because of low power. Most participants were white British and females outnumbered males, and the authors suggested that clonal diversity may have been underestimated. Because no day 14 peak-response samples were available, repertoires were characterized only after the peak T cell response. CD4 TCRs associated with the vaccine covered the entire spike protein, and the dominant responses were in regions 160-218 and 743-854. Reportedly, almost half of the unique spike-specific TCRs recognized epitopes lying outside the regions that are mutated in the B.1.351 and B.1.1.7 variants. Spike-specific TCR breadth and depth rose significantly after two AZD1222 doses compared with day 0 and with MenACWY recipients. Conclusions about previously exposed vaccinees are limited, since just six AZD1222 recipients were seropositive for SARS-CoV-2 at baseline.

The CDR3 regions of human TCRbeta chains were subjected to immunosequencing. The paper's processing steps were these. TCRs in the repertoires were compared against a reference library of SARS-CoV-2-specific TCRs that had been generated with the MIRA antigen-specificity platform. Breadth was defined as the fraction of unique TCRs that were SARS-CoV-2-associated. Depth was defined as the fraction of total T cells that were SARS-CoV-2-associated. Using the MIRA data, every spike-specific TCR was mapped to the spike region that the TCR reacted to and assigned to either a CD4 or a CD8 class. Log10-transformed breadth and depth values were compared by one-way ANOVA with Sidak's multiple comparisons tests. TCRdb carries this immuneACCESS record with in-frame sequences only. Its versions omit some clonotypes, under half of them owing to an unresolved V gene in the studies checked, with the rest unexplained. The V and J calls and the clone size are those of that table, but D and trimming were determined from the DNA. The sample profile shows around 200,000 clones; approximately 94% of them were found once. 1.5% to 2% of the sample belongs to the ten largest clones.

The sequenced sample was peripheral blood, obtained 28 days after the second AZD1222 dose. This clonotype was sampled from an adult who received the AZD1222 COVID-19 vaccine.

The CDR3 protein is CASSWHSANVLTF. The nucleotide sequence is TGTGCCAGCAGTTGGCATAGCGCCAACGTCCTGACTTTC. The chain links TRBV12-3 or TRBV12-4 with TRBJ2-6; the D gene cannot be resolved reliably. The V and J ends are trimmed by 4 bases and 7 bases, leaving 8 bases between them. The CDR3 runs 13 residues from the cysteine to the phenylalanine. The kept DNA is CDR3 alone, 39 bases in frame from the first base.